This TCR beta chain derives from a study of blood T cell repertoires in COVID-19. Study details: Nucleic acid was either cDNA or gDNA, and it came from T cells, B-cell-depleted T cells, or PBMCs.

The method was immunoSEQ multiplex PCR; TCRdb's version includes in-frame clones alone and lacks a portion of them. This table has roughly 67,000 clones, roughly 80% appearing once. The CDR3 loop spans 17 amino acids. Losses at the gene ends were 4 bases for V and 3 bases for J; bases not matched to a gene: 12. The germline gives CDR1 SGHTA, CDR2 FQGNSA. Sample: peripheral blood. The TCR sequence derives from a woman aged 45 to 65 with active or convalescent COVID-19. This rearrangement joins TRBV7-2 to TRBJ2-3; 8 nucleotides align to TRBD1. The DNA for the CDR3 is TGTGCCAGCAGCTCGGGCCTGACAGGGGATTCGACAGATACGCAGTATTTT. It encodes CASSSGLTGDSTDTQYF. The variable domain in full, with the rest retrieved from reference TRBV7-2 and TRBJ2-3, is GAGVSQSPSNKVTEKGKDVELRCDPISGHTALYWYRQSLGQGLEFLIYFQGNSAPDKSGLPSDRFSAERTGGSVSTLTIQRTQQEDSAVYLCASSSGLTGDSTDTQYFGPGTRLTVL.